Listed below are T cell receptor beta chains from one sample, sequenced in a study of Ad26.COV2.S vaccination and SARS-CoV-2 variants. Generated by immunoSEQ multiplex PCR, the TCRdb table keeps only in-frame clones and is missing some. The table records 300,000 to 350,000 clones, 70% to 90% of them present only once. The sample here was peripheral blood, taken in a trial of Ad26.COV2.S vaccine versus placebo. The receptor source for this set is a person between 18 and 65 years old who received the Ad26.COV2.S COVID-19 vaccine or a placebo. Each CDR3 is given with its conserved first and last residue. The order of the fields is V gene, D gene, clone size, J gene, CDR3 protein, CDR3 DNA. The D gene is left open where the match is weak. Expanded clones are given a class, and other clones once, few, many or no size at all.

TRBV19	.	.	TRBJ1-4	CASSPTGGVWGNNEKLFF	TGTGCCAGTAGTCCGACGGGCGGGGTTTGGGGAAATAATGAAAAACTGTTTTTT
TRBV18	.	many	TRBJ1-2	CASSPLGRSNGGYTF	TGTGCCAGCTCACCCCTCGGGAGGAGCAATGGTGGCTACACCTTC
TRBV6-1	TRBD2	.	TRBJ2-1	CASSVPTSGGYNEQFF	TGTGCCAGCAGTGTCCCGACTAGCGGGGGTTACAATGAGCAGTTCTTC
TRBV7-2	.	once	TRBJ2-2	CASSPVFANTGELFF	TGTGCCAGCAGCCCCGTTTTCGCGAACACCGGGGAGCTGTTTTTT
TRBV7-8	.	.	TRBJ2-5	CASSLGVRETQYF	TGTGCCAGCAGCTTAGGGGTGCGAGAGACCCAGTACTTC
TRBV5-1	TRBD1	.	TRBJ1-6	CASSLAGQKDNSPLHF	TGCGCCAGCAGCTTGGCGGGACAGAAAGATAATTCACCCCTCCACTTT
TRBV6-6	TRBD1	few	TRBJ1-6	CASSPRAGTGNSPLHF	TGTGCCAGCAGCCCAAGAGCCGGGACAGGGAACTCACCCCTCCACTTT
TRBV4-3	TRBD1	.	TRBJ1-4	CASSQGQGGNEKLFF	TGCGCCAGCAGCCAAGGGCAGGGGGGGAATGAAAAACTGTTTTTT
TRBV7-8	TRBD1	.	TRBJ2-1	CASSVRDRGFSYNEQFF	TGTGCCAGCAGCGTAAGGGACAGGGGGTTCTCCTACAATGAGCAGTTCTTC
TRBV7-2	TRBD1	once	TRBJ1-1	CASSLQGTGTEAFF	TGTGCCAGCAGCTTACAGGGGACAGGGACTGAAGCTTTCTTT
TRBV6-6	.	.	TRBJ1-2	CASSPPTGDRGYTF	TGTGCCAGCAGTCCTCCGACAGGCGATCGTGGCTACACCTTC
TRBV9	.	.	TRBJ2-1	CASSVDPSSYNEQFF	TGTGCCAGCAGCGTAGACCCGAGCTCCTACAATGAGCAGTTCTTC
TRBV6-5	.	.	TRBJ1-6	CASSYNGGKAISPLHF	TGTGCCAGCAGTTACAATGGCGGGAAGGCGATTTCACCCCTCCACTTT
TRBV10-3	.	once	TRBJ2-2	CAIRPTGFTGELFF	TGTGCCATCAGGCCTACAGGGTTCACCGGGGAGCTGTTTTTT
TRBV7-2	.	.	TRBJ2-4	CASSSPTGGDIQYF	TGTGCCAGCAGCTCACCTACAGGAGGAGACATTCAGTACTTC
TRBV7-9	TRBD1	.	TRBJ1-2	CASSRGDSSYGYTF	TGTGCCAGCAGCCGGGGGGACAGCAGCTATGGCTACACCTTC
TRBV3-1/TRBV3-2	TRBD2	.	TRBJ2-7	CASSQERGLARYEQYF	TGTGCCAGCAGCCAAGAAAGGGGACTAGCGCGGTACGAGCAGTACTTC
TRBV27	.	.	TRBJ1-2	CASSHGAHGYTF	TGTGCCAGCAGTCACGGGGCCCATGGCTACACCTTC
TRBV6-5	.	.	TRBJ1-6	CASSYSGGRNSPLHF	TGTGCCAGCAGTTACTCAGGGGGGCGAAATTCACCCCTCCACTTT
TRBV6-1	.	.	TRBJ1-5	CAISVTSGKGQPQHF	TGTGCCATCTCAGTTACTTCAGGGAAGGGTCAGCCCCAGCATTTT
TRBV11-2	.	once	TRBJ2-5	CASSYQPGVQETQYF	TGTGCCAGCAGCTATCAGCCGGGGGTGCAAGAGACCCAGTACTTC
TRBV27	.	once	TRBJ2-2	CASSDSPYLVSGTGELFF	TGTGCCAGCAGTGACAGCCCCTACCTAGTATCGGGGACCGGGGAGCTGTTTTTT
TRBV4-3	.	.	TRBJ1-5	CASSHILRDGVKRYQPQHF	TGCGCCAGCAGCCACATTCTCCGGGACGGGGTCAAACGCTATCAGCCCCAGCATTTT